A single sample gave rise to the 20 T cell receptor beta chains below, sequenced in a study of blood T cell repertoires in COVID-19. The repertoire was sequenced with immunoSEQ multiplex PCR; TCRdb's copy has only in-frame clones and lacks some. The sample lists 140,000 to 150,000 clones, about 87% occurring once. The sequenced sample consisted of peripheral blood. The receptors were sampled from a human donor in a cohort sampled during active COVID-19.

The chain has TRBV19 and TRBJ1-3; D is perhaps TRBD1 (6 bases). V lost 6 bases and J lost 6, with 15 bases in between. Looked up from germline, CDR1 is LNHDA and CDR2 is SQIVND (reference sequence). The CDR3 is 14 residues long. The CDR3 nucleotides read TGTGCCAGTAGGAGCTGGGGGCAAGTAAACACCATATATTTT. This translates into CASRSWGQVNTIYF.

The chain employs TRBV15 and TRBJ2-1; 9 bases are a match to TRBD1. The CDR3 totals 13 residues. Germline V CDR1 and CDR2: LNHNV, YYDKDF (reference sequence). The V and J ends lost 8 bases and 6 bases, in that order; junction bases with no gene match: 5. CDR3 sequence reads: CATSGQGLNEQFF. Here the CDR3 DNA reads TGTGCCACCTCAGGACAGGGGCTCAATGAGCAGTTCTTC.

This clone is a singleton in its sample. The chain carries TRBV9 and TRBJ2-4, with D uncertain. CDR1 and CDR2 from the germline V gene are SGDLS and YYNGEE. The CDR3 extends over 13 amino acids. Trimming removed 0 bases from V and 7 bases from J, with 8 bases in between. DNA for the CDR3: TGTGCCAGCAGCGTAGGGTGGGCGAACATTCAGTACTTC. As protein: CASSVGWANIQYF.

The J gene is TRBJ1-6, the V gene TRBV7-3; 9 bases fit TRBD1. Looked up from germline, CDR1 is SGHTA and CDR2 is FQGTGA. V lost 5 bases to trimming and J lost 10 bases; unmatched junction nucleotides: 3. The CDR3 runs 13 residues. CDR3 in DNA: TGTGCCAGCAGCCCTACAGGGGGCTCACCCCTCCACTTT. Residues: CASSPTGGSPLHF.

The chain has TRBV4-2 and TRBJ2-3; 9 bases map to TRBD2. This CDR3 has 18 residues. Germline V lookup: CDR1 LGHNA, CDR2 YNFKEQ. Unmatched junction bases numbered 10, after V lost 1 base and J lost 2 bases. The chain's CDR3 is CASSQGQRLAAFTDTQYF. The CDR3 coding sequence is TGTGCCAGCAGCCAAGGTCAACGACTAGCGGCCTTCACAGATACGCAGTATTTT.

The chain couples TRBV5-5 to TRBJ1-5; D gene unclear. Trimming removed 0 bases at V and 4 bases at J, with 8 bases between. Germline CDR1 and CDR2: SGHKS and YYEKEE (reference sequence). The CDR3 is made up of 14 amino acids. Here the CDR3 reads CASSLGRSNQPQHF. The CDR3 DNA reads TGTGCCAGCAGCTTGGGTCGGAGTAATCAGCCCCAGCATTTT.

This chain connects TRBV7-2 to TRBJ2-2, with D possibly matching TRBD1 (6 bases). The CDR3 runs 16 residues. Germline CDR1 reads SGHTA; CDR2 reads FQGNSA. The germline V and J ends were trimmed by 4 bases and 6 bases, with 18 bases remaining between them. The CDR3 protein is CASSYGRTGIAGELFF. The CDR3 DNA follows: TGTGCCAGCAGCTACGGCCGTACAGGGATTGCCGGGGAGCTGTTTTTT.

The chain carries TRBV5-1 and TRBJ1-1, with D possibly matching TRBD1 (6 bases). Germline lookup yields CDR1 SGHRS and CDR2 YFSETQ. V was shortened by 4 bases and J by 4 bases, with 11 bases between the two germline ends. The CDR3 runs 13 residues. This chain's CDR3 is CASSPVRGTEAFF. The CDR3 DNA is TGCGCCAGCAGCCCAGTCAGGGGCACTGAAGCTTTCTTT.

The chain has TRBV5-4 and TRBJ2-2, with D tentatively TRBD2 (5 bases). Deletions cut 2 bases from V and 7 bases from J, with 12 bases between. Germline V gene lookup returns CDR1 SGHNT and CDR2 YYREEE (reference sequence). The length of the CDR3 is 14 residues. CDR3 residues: CASSFWETHGELFF. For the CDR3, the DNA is TGTGCCAGCAGCTTCTGGGAGACCCACGGGGAGCTGTTTTTT.

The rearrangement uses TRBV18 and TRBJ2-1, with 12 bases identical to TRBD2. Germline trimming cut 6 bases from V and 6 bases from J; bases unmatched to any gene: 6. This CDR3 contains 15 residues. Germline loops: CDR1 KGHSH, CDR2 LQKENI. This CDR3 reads CASSQTSGGPNEQFF. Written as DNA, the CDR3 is TGTGCCAGCTCTCAGACTAGCGGGGGTCCCAATGAGCAGTTCTTC. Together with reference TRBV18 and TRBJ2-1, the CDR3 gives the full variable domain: NAGVMQNPRHLVRRRGQEARLRCSPMKGHSHVYWYRQLPEEGLKFMVYLQKENIIDESGMPKERFSAEFPKEGPSILRIQQVVRGDSAAYFCASSQTSGGPNEQFFGPGTRLTVL.

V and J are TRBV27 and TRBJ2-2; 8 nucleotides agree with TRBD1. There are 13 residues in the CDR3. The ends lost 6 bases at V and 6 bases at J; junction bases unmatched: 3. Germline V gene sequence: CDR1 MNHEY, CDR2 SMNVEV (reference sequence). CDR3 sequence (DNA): TGTGCCAGCAGACGGACAGGGCCCGGGGAGCTGTTTTTT. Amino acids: CASRRTGPGELFF.

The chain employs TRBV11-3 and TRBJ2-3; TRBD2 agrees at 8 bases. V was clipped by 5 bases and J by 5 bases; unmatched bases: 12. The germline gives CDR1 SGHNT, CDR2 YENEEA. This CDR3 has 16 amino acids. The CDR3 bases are TGTGCCAGCAGCCCCCGCGGGGGGCGACGGGAAGATACGCAGTATTTT. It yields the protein CASSPRGGRREDTQYF.

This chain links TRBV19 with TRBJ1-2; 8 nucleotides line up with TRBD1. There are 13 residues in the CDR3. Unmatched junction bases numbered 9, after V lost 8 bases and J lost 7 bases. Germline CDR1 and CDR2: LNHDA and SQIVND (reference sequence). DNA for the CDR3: TGTGCCAGTGGGACAGGTATTGGGGTTGGCTACACCTTC. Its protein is CASGTGIGVGYTF.

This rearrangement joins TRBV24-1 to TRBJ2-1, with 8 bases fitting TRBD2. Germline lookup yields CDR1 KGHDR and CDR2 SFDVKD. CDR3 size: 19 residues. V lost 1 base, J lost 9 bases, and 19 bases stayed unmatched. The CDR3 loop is CATSDFALRAGDPTGEQFF. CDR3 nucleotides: TGTGCCACCAGTGATTTTGCCCTCCGAGCGGGAGATCCCACTGGTGAGCAGTTCTTC.

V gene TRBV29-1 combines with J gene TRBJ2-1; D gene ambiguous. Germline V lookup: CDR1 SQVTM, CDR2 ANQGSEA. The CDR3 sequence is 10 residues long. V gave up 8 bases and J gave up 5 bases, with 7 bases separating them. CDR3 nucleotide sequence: TGCAGCTACCTAGACAATGAGCAGTTCTTC. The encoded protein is CSYLDNEQFF.

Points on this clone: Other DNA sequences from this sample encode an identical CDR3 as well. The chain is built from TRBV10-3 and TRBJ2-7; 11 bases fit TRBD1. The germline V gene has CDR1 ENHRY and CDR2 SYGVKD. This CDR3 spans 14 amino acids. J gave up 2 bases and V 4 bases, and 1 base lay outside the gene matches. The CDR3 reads CAISGGQGAYEQYF. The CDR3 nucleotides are TGTGCCATCAGTGGGGGACAGGGGGCCTACGAGCAGTACTTC.

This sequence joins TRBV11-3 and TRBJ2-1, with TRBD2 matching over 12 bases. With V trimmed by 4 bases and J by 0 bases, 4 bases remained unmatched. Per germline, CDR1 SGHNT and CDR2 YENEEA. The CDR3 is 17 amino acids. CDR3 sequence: CASSSPSGRASYNEQFF. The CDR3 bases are TGTGCCAGCAGCTCTCCTAGCGGGAGGGCCTCCTACAATGAGCAGTTCTTC. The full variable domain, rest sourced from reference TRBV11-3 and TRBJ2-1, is EAGVVQSPRYKIIEKKQPVAFWCNPISGHNTLYWYLQNLGQGPELLIRYENEEAVDDSQLPKDRFSAERLKGVDSTLKIQPAELGDSAVYLCASSSPSGRASYNEQFFGPGTRLTVL.

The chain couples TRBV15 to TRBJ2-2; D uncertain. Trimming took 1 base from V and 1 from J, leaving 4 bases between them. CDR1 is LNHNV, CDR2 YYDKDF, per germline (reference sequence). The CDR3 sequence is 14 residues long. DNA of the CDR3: TGTGCCACCAGCAGAGGAGGGAACACCGGGGAGCTGTTTTTT. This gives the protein CATSRGGNTGELFF.

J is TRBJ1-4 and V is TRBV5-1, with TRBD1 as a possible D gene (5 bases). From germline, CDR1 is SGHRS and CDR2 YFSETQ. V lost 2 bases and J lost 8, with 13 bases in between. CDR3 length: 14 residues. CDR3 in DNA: TGCGCCAGCAGCTTTCGCCTCGGGGGGGAAAAACTGTTTTTT. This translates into CASSFRLGGEKLFF. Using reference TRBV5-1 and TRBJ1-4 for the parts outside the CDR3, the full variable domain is KAGVTQTPRYLIKTRGQQVTLSCSPISGHRSVSWYQQTPGQGLQFLFEYFSETQRNKGNFPGRFSGRQFSNSRSEMNVSTLELGDSALYLCASSFRLGGEKLFFGSGTQLSVL.

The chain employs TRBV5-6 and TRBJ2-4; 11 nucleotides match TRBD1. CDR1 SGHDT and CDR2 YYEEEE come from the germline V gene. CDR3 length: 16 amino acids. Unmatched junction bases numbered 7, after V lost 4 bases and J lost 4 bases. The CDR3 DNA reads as TGTGCCAGCAGCCCGGGACAGGGGGGTTCGAAAAACATTCAGTACTTC. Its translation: CASSPGQGGSKNIQYF.